One sample yielded the 28 T cell receptor beta chains listed below, sequenced in a study of blood T cell repertoires in COVID-19. Profiled with immunoSEQ multiplex PCR; TCRdb holds only in-frame clones, not every one. Of some 120,000 clones listed, around nine tenths are singletons. Material for sequencing was peripheral blood. Every receptor here comes from a human donor in a cohort sampled during active COVID-19.

The chain recombines TRBV7-9 with TRBJ2-5, with 7 bases matching TRBD1. Trimming cost V 6 bases and J 2 bases; bases outside gene matches: 6. Germline CDR1 and CDR2: SEHNR and FQNEAQ (reference sequence). The CDR3 consists of 14 residues. In DNA, the CDR3 is TGTGCCAGCAGTGAGACAGGGAGACAAGAGACCCAGTACTTC. It yields the protein CASSETGRQETQYF.

The J gene is TRBJ2-5, the V gene TRBV2; TRBD2 matches 13 bases. Germline CDR1 is SNHLY and CDR2 is FYNNEI. There are 15 residues in the CDR3. The ends lost 6 bases at V and 5 bases at J; junction bases unmatched: 6. CDR3 sequence reads: CASSSRLAGGETQYF. The CDR3 DNA reads TGTGCCAGCAGCAGCCGACTAGCGGGAGGCGAGACCCAGTACTTC.

The chain is built from TRBV7-2 and TRBJ2-1; D is possibly TRBD2 (5 bases). V lost 3 bases, J lost 9 bases, and 18 bases lay in between. CDR3 length equals 15 residues. Per the germline V gene, CDR1 is SGHTA and CDR2 is FQGNSA. CDR3 region: CASSLGNLAGGEQFF. The CDR3 coding sequence is TGTGCCAGCAGCTTGGGCAACCTAGCTGGTGGTGAGCAGTTCTTC.

CDR3 protein: CASSLGQAITYGYTF. Here the CDR3 DNA reads TGTGCCAGCAGCTTAGGACAGGCGATAACGTATGGCTACACCTTC. This chain joins TRBV7-9 and TRBJ1-2; D is perhaps TRBD1 (6 bases). Germline V gene lookup returns CDR1 SEHNR and CDR2 FQNEAQ (reference sequence). Trimming removed 1 base at V and 5 bases at J, with 14 bases between. The CDR3 spans 15 residues.

Comments on this clone: This sample also contains other DNA sequences that code for the same CDR3. The chain combines TRBV19 with TRBJ2-1, with TRBD2 matching 8 bases. The CDR3 has 14 amino acids. The V segment lost 8 bases and the J segment 2 bases; nucleotides outside the gene matches: 5. Germline V gene sequence: CDR1 LNHDA, CDR2 SQIVND (reference sequence). CDR3 in amino acids: CASRTSGTYNEQFF. DNA of the CDR3: TGTGCCAGTCGAACTAGCGGAACCTACAATGAGCAGTTCTTC. The full variable domain, completed using reference TRBV19 and TRBJ2-1, is DGGITQSPKYLFRKEGQNVTLSCEQNLNHDAMYWYRQDPGQGLRLIYYSQIVNDFQKGDIAEGYSVSREKKESFPLTVTSAQKNPTAFYLCASRTSGTYNEQFFGPGTRLTVL.

V gene TRBV6-5 combines with J gene TRBJ2-2; TRBD1 matches at 7 bases. The J segment lost 3 bases and the V segment lost 8 bases, leaving 6 bases of the junction unmatched. From germline, CDR1 is MNHEY and CDR2 SVGAGI. CDR3 size: 14 residues. The CDR3 nucleotides are TGTGCCAGCCGACCCAGGGGGTACACCGGGGAGCTGTTTTTT. Translation gives CASRPRGYTGELFF.

The chain has TRBV5-4 and TRBJ1-1, with D perhaps TRBD1 (6 bases). V lost 4 bases to trimming and J lost 3 bases, with 19 bases between them. The germline V gene has CDR1 SGHNT and CDR2 YYREEE (reference sequence). The CDR3 length is 16 residues. The CDR3 is CASSPSAGGRDTEAFF. In nucleotides, the CDR3 is TGTGCCAGCAGCCCCTCTGCGGGGGGCAGAGACACTGAAGCTTTCTTT. The entire variable domain, with the rest obtained from reference TRBV5-4 and TRBJ1-1, is as follows: ETGVTQSPTHLIKTRGQQVTLRCSSQSGHNTVSWYQQALGQGPQFIFQYYREEENGRGNFPPRFSGLQFPNYSSELNVNALELDDSALYLCASSPSAGGRDTEAFFGQGTRLTVV.

CDR3 nucleotide sequence: TGTGCCAGCAGTTACTCCTCCAGGCAGTACTTC. This gives the protein CASSYSSRQYF. The chain links TRBV6-5 to TRBJ2-7; D is unclear. The V end lost 0 bases, the J end lost 9 bases, and 6 bases lay between the germline ends. Germline V gives CDR1 MNHEY, CDR2 SVGAGI. The CDR3 totals 11 residues.

V and J are TRBV11-3 and TRBJ2-3, with a possible D match to TRBD1 (6 bases). The CDR3 is 17 residues long. Germline V gives CDR1 SGHNT, CDR2 YENEEA. Trimming removed 1 base from V and 2 bases from J, with 16 bases in between. The CDR3 loop reads CASSLGLTGPTTDTQYF. As DNA, the CDR3 is TGTGCCAGCAGCTTAGGCCTGACAGGCCCCACCACAGATACGCAGTATTTT.

J is TRBJ2-7 and V is TRBV5-6, with D hard to call. The CDR3 totals 11 residues. The germline V gene encodes CDR1 SGHDT and CDR2 YYEEEE. The V end lost 0 bases, the J end lost 5 bases, and 3 bases lay between the germline ends. The CDR3 sequence: CASSLGHEQYF. The CDR3 region has the DNA TGTGCCAGCAGCTTGGGGCACGAGCAGTACTTC. Drawing the rest from reference TRBV5-6 and TRBJ2-7, the complete variable domain is DAGVTQSPTHLIKTRGQQVTLRCSPKSGHDTVSWYQQALGQGPQFIFQYYEEEERQRGNFPDRFSGHQFPNYSSELNVNALLLGDSALYLCASSLGHEQYFGPGTRLTVT.

The genes are TRBV28 and TRBJ2-7, with 7 bases matching TRBD1. The germline V gene encodes CDR1 MDHEN and CDR2 SYDVKM. CDR3 length: 14 amino acids. With V trimmed by 5 bases and J by 2 bases, 6 bases remained unmatched. CDR3 bases: TGTGCCAGCAGTACCCCGACAGGGACCTACGAGCAGTACTTC. Translation: CASSTPTGTYEQYF.

This clone was counted between two and nine times. This chain joins TRBV7-9 and TRBJ1-4; TRBD1 is a possible D gene (6 bases). The V gene's germline CDR1 is SEHNR and CDR2 FQNEAQ (reference sequence). There are 15 residues in the CDR3. V was shortened by 5 bases and J by 3 bases, with 13 bases between the two germline ends. This chain's CDR3 is CASSPTGYPNEKLFF. CDR3 coding DNA: TGTGCCAGCAGCCCTACAGGGTATCCTAATGAAAAACTGTTTTTT.

This rearrangement joins TRBV19 to TRBJ1-1; D may be TRBD1 (5 bases). V was clipped by 6 bases and J by 5 bases, with 16 bases between them. This CDR3 has 14 amino acids. Germline loops: CDR1 LNHDA, CDR2 SQIVND (reference sequence). The DNA of the CDR3 is TGTGCCAGTAGGGTAATGGGGGGAAATACTGAAGCTTTCTTT. As protein: CASRVMGGNTEAFF.

The genes are TRBV7-9 and TRBJ1-4; 9 bases fit TRBD1. The junction had 3 bases not matched to a gene; V was cut back by 5 bases and J by 5 bases. The CDR3 covers 14 residues. CDR1 is SEHNR and CDR2 is FQNEAQ in the germline V gene (reference sequence). CDR3 region: CASSKGQGNEKLFF. CDR3 coding DNA: TGTGCCAGCAGCAAGGGACAGGGAAATGAAAAACTGTTTTTT.

This rearrangement joins TRBV2 to TRBJ1-4; maybe TRBD1 (5 bases). This CDR3 has 17 residues. The ends were cut back, 2 bases at V and 4 bases at J, with 17 bases in the middle. CDR1 and CDR2 (germline): SNHLY, FYNNEI. The DNA of the CDR3 is TGTGCCAGCAGTGAAAGAGGACACGAGGATCTTAATGAAAAACTGTTTTTT. It codes for CASSERGHEDLNEKLFF.

For the CDR3, the DNA is TGTGCCAGCAGCTTGACTAGCGGGAGGGCCGTGAATGAGCAGTTCTTC. This sequence encodes CASSLTSGRAVNEQFF. The genes are TRBV28 and TRBJ2-1, with TRBD2 matching over 14 bases. Germline V gives CDR1 MDHEN, CDR2 SYDVKM. Trimming removed 6 bases from V and 7 bases from J; junction bases left unmatched: 8. The CDR3 loop spans 16 amino acids.

The table lists this clone with a few counts. The chain has TRBV13 and TRBJ2-3, with 9 bases that match TRBD2. CDR1 and CDR2 from the germline V gene are PRHDT and FYEKMQ (reference sequence). V lost 5 bases and J lost 3; bases outside the gene matches: 18. This CDR3 region has 19 residues. The DNA of the CDR3 is TGTGCCAGCAGCATATCCCCAGCGGGGGGCCAATCCCCTACAGATACGCAGTATTTT. Residues: CASSISPAGGQSPTDTQYF.

This clone was seen a single time. Different DNA sequences within this sample yield the same CDR3. V is TRBV18 and J is TRBJ2-3; no reliable D call. CDR1 is KGHSH and CDR2 is LQKENI in the germline V gene. CDR3 length: 14 amino acids. The germline V and J ends were trimmed by 2 bases and 0 bases, with 6 bases remaining between them. The CDR3 is CASSPVTSTDTQYF. The CDR3 bases are TGTGCCAGCTCACCAGTGACAAGCACAGATACGCAGTATTTT.

The chain joins TRBV6-1 to TRBJ1-1, with TRBD1 matching over 9 bases. Per germline, CDR1 MNHNS and CDR2 SASEGT. The CDR3 runs to 15 residues. Unmatched junction bases numbered 5, after V lost 2 bases and J lost 4 bases. This CDR3 reads CASSETGGASTEAFF. The CDR3 bases are TGTGCCAGCAGTGAAACAGGGGGCGCGAGCACTGAAGCTTTCTTT.

The V and J genes are TRBV1 and TRBJ1-2; the listed D gene, TRBD1, was not tested against the DNA. TRBV1 is a pseudogene locus. This CDR3 comprises 14 residues. CDR3 in amino acids: CTSSQAGADYGYTF. CDR3 in DNA: TGCACCAGCAGCCAAGCAGGGGCCGACTATGGCTACACCTTC.

V usage is TRBV2 and J usage is TRBJ1-4, with 9 nucleotides matching TRBD1. The CDR3 is made up of 14 amino acids. J gave up 7 bases and V 6 bases, and 6 bases lay outside the gene matches. CDR1 is SNHLY, CDR2 FYNNEI, per germline. This CDR3 is CASRNRGRGEKLFF. The CDR3 region has the DNA TGTGCCAGCAGGAACAGGGGGCGAGGTGAAAAACTGTTTTTT.

This rearrangement joins TRBV18 to TRBJ2-7, with 7 bases lining up with TRBD1. This CDR3 has 15 amino acids. The ends lost 3 bases at V and 2 bases at J; junction bases unmatched: 7. Per the germline V gene, CDR1 is KGHSH and CDR2 is LQKENI. The CDR3 loop is CASSPAGTVTYEQYF. The DNA of the CDR3 is TGTGCCAGCTCACCCGCCGGGACAGTTACCTACGAGCAGTACTTC.

This rearrangement joins TRBV7-9 to TRBJ2-3; no clear D gene. V gave up 5 bases and J gave up 5 bases, with 11 bases separating them. Germline V gene lookup returns CDR1 SEHNR and CDR2 FQNEAQ (reference sequence). CDR3 length equals 13 residues. CDR3 in DNA: TGTGCCAGCAGCACCGCTCTCAGAGATACGCAGTATTTT. This translates into CASSTALRDTQYF. The full variable domain, its missing parts supplied by reference TRBV7-9 and TRBJ2-3, is DTGVSQNPRHKITKRGQNVTFRCDPISEHNRLYWYRQTLGQGPEFLTYFQNEAQLEKSRLLSDRFSAERPKGSFSTLEIQRTEQGDSAMYLCASSTALRDTQYFGPGTRLTVL.

The rearrangement uses TRBV28 and TRBJ2-7; D is possibly TRBD1 (6 bases). The CDR3 extends over 15 amino acids. The germline gives CDR1 MDHEN, CDR2 SYDVKM. Between the trimmed V and J ends, which lost 5 bases and 0 bases, there was a span of 14 bases. The CDR3 DNA follows: TGTGCCAGCAGTCCCCGCCGGACAGCCTCCTACGAGCAGTACTTC. This encodes CASSPRRTASYEQYF.

This clone has more than one count but fewer than ten. The chain employs TRBV27 and TRBJ2-7; 7 bases are shared with TRBD2. The CDR3 spans 16 residues. The germline V gene has CDR1 MNHEY and CDR2 SMNVEV (reference sequence). After removal of 1 base from V and 0 bases from J, the junction contained 6 bases not matched to a gene. CDR3 region: CASSLYTGTISYEQYF. In DNA, the CDR3 is TGTGCCAGCAGTTTATATACCGGGACTATCTCCTACGAGCAGTACTTC.

This chain uses TRBV9 with TRBJ2-1; 10 bases fit TRBD2. The CDR3 is made up of 15 amino acids. CDR1 and CDR2 (germline): SGDLS, YYNGEE. The trim removed 4 bases at V and 0 bases at J, leaving 1 base unmatched. The CDR3 protein is CASSRTSGSYNEQFF. In nucleotides, the CDR3 is TGTGCCAGCAGCCGGACTAGCGGCTCCTACAATGAGCAGTTCTTC.

There are a few counts of this clone. This chain joins TRBV30 and TRBJ2-5; D possibly corresponds to TRBD2 (5 bases). CDR3 length equals 13 residues. Trimming shortened V by 1 base and J by 5 bases, and 11 bases separated the two germline ends. The germline V gene has CDR1 GTSNPN and CDR2 SVGIG (reference sequence). CDR3 sequence reads: CAWSGGPLETQYF. The CDR3 DNA reads TGTGCCTGGAGTGGAGGGCCACTCGAGACCCAGTACTTC.

J is TRBJ1-5 and V is TRBV28; 7 bases agree with TRBD1. V shed 4 bases and J 1 base; nucleotides not matched to a gene: 4. CDR3 size: 15 residues. Germline values: CDR1 MDHEN, CDR2 SYDVKM. CDR3 in amino acids: CASSSRQGSNQPQHF. In DNA form, the CDR3 reads TGTGCCAGCAGTTCCAGACAGGGCAGCAATCAGCCCCAGCATTTT.